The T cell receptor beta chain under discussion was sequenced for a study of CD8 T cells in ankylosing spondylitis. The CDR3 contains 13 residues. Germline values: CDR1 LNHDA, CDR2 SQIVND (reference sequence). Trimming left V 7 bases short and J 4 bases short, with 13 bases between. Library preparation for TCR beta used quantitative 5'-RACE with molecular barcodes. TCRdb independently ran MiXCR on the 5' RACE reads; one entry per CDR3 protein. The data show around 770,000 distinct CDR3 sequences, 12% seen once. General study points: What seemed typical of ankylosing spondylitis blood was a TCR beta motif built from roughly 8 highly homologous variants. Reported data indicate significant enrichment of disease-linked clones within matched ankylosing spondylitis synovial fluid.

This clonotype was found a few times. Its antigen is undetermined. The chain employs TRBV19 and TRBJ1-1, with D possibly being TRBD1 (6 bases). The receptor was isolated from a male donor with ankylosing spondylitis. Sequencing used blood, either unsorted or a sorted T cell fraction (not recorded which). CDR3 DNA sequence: TGTGCCAGTATCCGGGGAGGGGGCACTGAAGCTTTCTTT. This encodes CASIRGGGTEAFF.